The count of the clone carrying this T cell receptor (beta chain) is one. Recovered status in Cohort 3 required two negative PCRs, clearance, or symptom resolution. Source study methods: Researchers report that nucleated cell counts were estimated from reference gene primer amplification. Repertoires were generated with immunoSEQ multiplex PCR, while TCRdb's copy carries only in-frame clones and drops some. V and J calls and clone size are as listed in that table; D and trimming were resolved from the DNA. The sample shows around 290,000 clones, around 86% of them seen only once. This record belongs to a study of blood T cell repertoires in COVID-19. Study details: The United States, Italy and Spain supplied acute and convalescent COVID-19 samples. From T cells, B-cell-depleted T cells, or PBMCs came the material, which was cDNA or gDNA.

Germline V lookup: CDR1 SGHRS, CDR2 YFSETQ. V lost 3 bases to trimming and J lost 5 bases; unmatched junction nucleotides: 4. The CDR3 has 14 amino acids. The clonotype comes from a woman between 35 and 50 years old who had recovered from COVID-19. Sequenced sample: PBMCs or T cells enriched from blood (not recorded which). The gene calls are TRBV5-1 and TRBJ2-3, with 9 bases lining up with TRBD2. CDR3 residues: CASSSSGGLDTQYF. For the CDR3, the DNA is TGCGCCAGCAGCTCGAGCGGGGGGTTAGATACGCAGTATTTT.